The 3 T cell receptor beta chains in this list originate from one sample, sequenced in a study of control samples from healthy donors and cancer patients. Repertoires were generated with immunoSEQ multiplex PCR, while TCRdb's copy carries only in-frame clones and drops some. Among around 200,000 clones, approximately 95% were seen once, and the ten largest hold approximately 1.5%. Sequenced input: blood. Every receptor here comes from a man aged 18 to 29 in good health.

The rearrangement joins TRBV6-1 to TRBJ1-5; no clear D gene. Germline assignment: CDR1 MNHNS and CDR2 SASEGT. V shed 3 bases and J shed 7 bases, with 10 bases lying between them. CDR3 length: 13 residues. The CDR3 DNA reads as TGTGCCAGCAGTGAGGAGTTGGGACAGCCCCAGCATTTT. Protein product: CASSEELGQPQHF.

The chain uses TRBV14 and TRBJ1-1, with a possible D match to TRBD1 (5 bases). V lost 3 bases to trimming and J lost 4 bases, with 9 bases between them. Germline V gene data show CDR1 as SGHDN and CDR2 as FVKESK. The CDR3 spans 13 residues. The CDR3, as DNA: TGTGCCAGCAGCCAGGCGAGGGGCACTGAAGCTTTCTTT. It is translated as CASSQARGTEAFF.

The chain joins TRBV24-1 to TRBJ2-2, with D perhaps TRBD1 (5 bases). V was pared by 6 bases and J by 7 bases, with 14 bases between. Per germline, CDR1 KGHDR and CDR2 SFDVKD. The CDR3 is 14 amino acids. The CDR3 coding sequence is TGTGCCACCAGTCTTAGTGACAGAATCGGGGAGCTGTTTTTT. Translated: CATSLSDRIGELFF.